This TCR beta chain was recovered during a study of blood T cell repertoires in COVID-19. Study-level information: Samples came from the United States, Italy and Spain, spanning acute and convalescent COVID-19. T cells, B-cell-depleted T cells, or PBMCs supplied cDNA or gDNA.

V was pared by 2 bases and J by 6 bases, with 4 bases of the junction left unmatched. CDR1 is SGHNT, CDR2 YYREEE, per germline (reference sequence). The length of the CDR3 is 14 residues. In the authors' methods: Reference gene primer amplification in the assay estimated nucleated cell counts. The assay was immunoSEQ multiplex PCR, and TCRdb's table has in-frame clones only and misses some. D and trimming come from the DNA, and the V and J calls and clone size come from that table. This repertoire shows 55,000 to 65,000 clones, 80% to 85% found once; its top ten account for around 13%. The chain joins TRBV5-4 to TRBJ2-3; TRBD2 matches 9 bases. The specimen was peripheral blood. The origin of this receptor is a human donor in a cohort sampled during active COVID-19. The DNA of the CDR3 is TGTGCCAGCAGCTTACAGCGGGGGGTCGATACGCAGTATTTT. This codes for CASSLQRGVDTQYF.